Listed below are T cell receptor beta chains from one sample, sequenced in a study of CD8+CD57+ T cells in acquired aplastic anemia. TCRdb reanalysed the reads using MiXCR and keeps one entry per CDR3 protein. The data show hundreds of thousands of distinct CDR3 sequences, with roughly 82% seen just once and roughly two fifths held by the top ten. Sequencing used sorted CD4+, CD8+, or CD8+CD57+ T cells (not recorded which) from PBMCs. The source of these receptors is a human donor with aplastic anemia. Both conserved end residues are part of each CDR3. D genes are given only for firm matches. The size of a clone is reported for some rows only, either as once, few or many, or as a class for expanded clones.

V gene: TRBV7-3; J gene: TRBJ1-2; D gene: .; clone size: .; CDR3 protein: CASSLTKRGDYNYTF; CDR3 DNA: TGTGCCAGCAGCTTAACGAAGCGCGGGGACTACAATTACACCTTC
V gene: TRBV7-2; J gene: TRBJ2-5; D gene: TRBD2; clone size: .; CDR3 protein: CASSSSGRGQETQYF; CDR3 DNA: TGTGCCAGCAGCTCTAGCGGGAGGGGTCAAGAGACCCAGTACTTC
V gene: TRBV7-8; J gene: TRBJ2-3; D gene: TRBD2; clone size: .; CDR3 protein: CASSFGLAVSTDTQYF; CDR3 DNA: TGTGCCAGCAGCTTCGGGCTAGCGGTTAGCACAGATACGCAGTATTTT
V gene: TRBV7-4; J gene: TRBJ2-2; D gene: TRBD2; clone size: .; CDR3 protein: CASSGAGGNTGELFF; CDR3 DNA: TGTGCCAGCAGTGGTGCGGGGGGGAACACCGGGGAGCTGTTTTTT
V gene: TRBV2; J gene: TRBJ2-7; D gene: TRBD2; clone size: few; CDR3 protein: CASTLLAGDSSEQYF; CDR3 DNA: TGTGCCAGCACCCTTTTAGCGGGAGACTCGTCTGAGCAGTACTTC
V gene: TRBV7-9; J gene: TRBJ1-2; D gene: TRBD1; clone size: once; CDR3 protein: CASSHGRQGAPEQYTF; CDR3 DNA: TGTGCCAGCAGTCATGGTCGACAGGGGGCCCCCGAGCAGTACACCTTC
V gene: TRBV7-8; J gene: TRBJ2-3; D gene: .; clone size: .; CDR3 protein: CASSLAGANDTQYF; CDR3 DNA: TGTGCCAGCAGCTTAGCGGGAGCCAACGATACGCAGTATTTT
V gene: TRBV11-3; J gene: TRBJ2-3; D gene: TRBD2; clone size: .; CDR3 protein: CASSPAGGDHTDTQYF; CDR3 DNA: TGTGCCAGCAGCCCCGCGGGAGGGGATCACACAGATACGCAGTATTTT
V gene: TRBV2; J gene: TRBJ2-7; D gene: .; clone size: .; CDR3 protein: CASTEGVGGVIYEQYF; CDR3 DNA: TGTGCCAGCACCGAGGGCGTGGGCGGGGTAATCTACGAGCAGTACTTC
V gene: TRBV2; J gene: TRBJ2-2; D gene: .; clone size: .; CDR3 protein: CASSFTSAMSSSPGQPTGELFF; CDR3 DNA: TGTGCCAGCAGCTTTACTAGCGCAATGAGCAGTTCTCCGGGACAGCCCACCGGGGAGCTGTTTTTT
V gene: TRBV7-3; J gene: TRBJ1-1; D gene: .; clone size: .; CDR3 protein: CASTRQANAVEHSFF; CDR3 DNA: TGTGCCAGCACAAGACAGGCCAACGCCGTTGAACACTCTTTCTTT
V gene: TRBV7-8; J gene: TRBJ1-2; D gene: .; clone size: .; CDR3 protein: CASSFNPGGTALSTF; CDR3 DNA: TGTGCCAGCAGCTTTAATCCAGGCGGGACCGCTCTTTCCACCTTC
V gene: TRBV5-1; J gene: TRBJ2-1; D gene: .; clone size: .; CDR3 protein: CASSIQGKGTNEQFF; CDR3 DNA: TGCGCCAGCAGCATACAGGGAAAGGGGACCAATGAGCAGTTCTTC
V gene: TRBV9; J gene: TRBJ2-1; D gene: .; clone size: .; CDR3 protein: CASSVWSDTHNFQFF; CDR3 DNA: TGTGCCAGCAGCGTATGGTCAGATACCCACAATTTTCAGTTCTTC
V gene: TRBV16; J gene: TRBJ2-1; D gene: .; clone size: once; CDR3 protein: CASSQSLGGGNGQDEQFF; CDR3 DNA: TGTGCCAGCAGCCAGAGCTTGGGGGGCGGAAACGGTCAGGATGAGCAGTTCTTC
V gene: TRBV2; J gene: TRBJ2-5; D gene: .; clone size: .; CDR3 protein: CASSSGSEQEHQYF; CDR3 DNA: TGTGCCAGCAGCAGCGGCAGCGAACAAGAGCACCAGTACTTC
V gene: TRBV10-1; J gene: TRBJ2-7; D gene: .; clone size: .; CDR3 protein: CASSGPRGNAAYEQYF; CDR3 DNA: TGCGCCAGCAGTGGCCCCAGGGGAAACGCGGCCTACGAGCAGTACTTC
V gene: TRBV29-1; J gene: TRBJ1-2; D gene: TRBD1; clone size: .; CDR3 protein: CSADGQDYYGYTF; CDR3 DNA: TGCAGCGCAGATGGACAGGACTACTATGGCTACACCTTC
V gene: TRBV7-8; J gene: TRBJ2-7; D gene: .; clone size: few; CDR3 protein: CASSLTGDPDTQYF; CDR3 DNA: TGTGCCAGCAGCTTAACAGGAGATCCCGATACGCAGTACTTC
V gene: TRBV7-8; J gene: TRBJ2-7; D gene: .; clone size: .; CDR3 protein: CASSYVQGNYKQYF; CDR3 DNA: TGTGCCAGCAGTTACGTGCAGGGTAACTATAAGCAGTATTTC
V gene: TRBV7-2; J gene: TRBJ2-1; D gene: .; clone size: .; CDR3 protein: CASSFERGGESQEQFF; CDR3 DNA: TGTGCCAGCAGCTTTGAAAGAGGCGGGGAGAGCCAGGAGCAGTTCTTC
V gene: TRBV19; J gene: TRBJ1-1; D gene: .; clone size: few; CDR3 protein: CASSIASTAYNEAFF; CDR3 DNA: TGTGCCAGTAGTATAGCTAGCACAGCCTACAATGAGGCTTTCTTT
V gene: TRBV10-3; J gene: TRBJ1-3; D gene: .; clone size: few; CDR3 protein: CAIRSVQGSNIYF; CDR3 DNA: TGTGCCATCAGGTCCGTTCAGGGCTCCAACATATATTTT
V gene: TRBV9; J gene: TRBJ1-2; D gene: .; clone size: .; CDR3 protein: CASSQEGDPKDSF; CDR3 DNA: TGTGCCAGCAGCCAAGAAGGGGACCCGAAGGATAGCTTC
V gene: TRBV19; J gene: TRBJ1-6; D gene: .; clone size: medium-sized; CDR3 protein: CASRGGLSSPLHF; CDR3 DNA: TGTGCCAGTAGAGGGGGGCTCAGTTCACCCCTCCACTTT
V gene: TRBV29-1; J gene: TRBJ1-2; D gene: TRBD1; clone size: many; CDR3 protein: CSAPGTGKGSYGYTF; CDR3 DNA: TGCAGCGCCCCCGGGACAGGGAAAGGAAGCTATGGCTACACCTTC
V gene: TRBV10-3; J gene: TRBJ1-2; D gene: .; clone size: .; CDR3 protein: CAILDQVAHGYTF; CDR3 DNA: TGTGCCATCCTCGATCAGGTTGCCCATGGCTACACCTTC
V gene: TRBV14; J gene: TRBJ2-3; D gene: TRBD1; clone size: .; CDR3 protein: CASGQGGTDTKYF; CDR3 DNA: TGTGCCAGCGGCCAAGGGGGCACAGATACCAAGTATTTT
V gene: TRBV7-9; J gene: TRBJ1-2; D gene: .; clone size: .; CDR3 protein: CASSLTGGETDGYTF; CDR3 DNA: TGTGCCAGCAGCTTAACTGGGGGCGAGACCGATGGCTACACCTTC
V gene: TRBV19; J gene: TRBJ2-7; D gene: TRBD1; clone size: few; CDR3 protein: CASGTGTYEQYF; CDR3 DNA: TGTGCCAGTGGGACAGGGACCTACGAGCAGTACTTC
V gene: TRBV5-5; J gene: TRBJ1-5; D gene: .; clone size: .; CDR3 protein: CASSQDELNQPQHF; CDR3 DNA: TGCGCCAGCAGTCAAGATGAATTAAATCAGCCCCAGCATTTT
V gene: TRBV11-3; J gene: TRBJ1-2; D gene: TRBD1; clone size: once; CDR3 protein: CASSLDLTGGAWGYTF; CDR3 DNA: TGTGCCAGCAGCTTAGATCTGACAGGGGGTGCTTGGGGCTACACCTTC
V gene: TRBV10-3; J gene: TRBJ2-7; D gene: .; clone size: few; CDR3 protein: CASKFTGGADKQYF; CDR3 DNA: TGTGCCAGCAAGTTCACAGGGGGGGCCGACAAGCAGTACTTC
V gene: TRBV7-9; J gene: TRBJ2-3; D gene: .; clone size: once; CDR3 protein: CASSLVETQYSEPF; CDR3 DNA: TGTGCCAGCAGCTTAGTCGAGACCCAGTACTCCGAGCCATTT
V gene: TRBV5-8; J gene: TRBJ2-2; D gene: TRBD2; clone size: many; CDR3 protein: CASSLAGRANTGELFF; CDR3 DNA: TGTGCCAGCAGCTTGGCTGGGAGGGCGAACACCGGGGAGCTGTTTTTT
V gene: TRBV5-4; J gene: TRBJ1-6; D gene: .; clone size: .; CDR3 protein: CASSFTSGMSSPLHF; CDR3 DNA: TGTGCCAGCAGCTTTACTAGCGGGATGAGTTCACCCCTCCACTTT
V gene: TRBV2; J gene: TRBJ2-2; D gene: .; clone size: .; CDR3 protein: CASGDGAGDAQF; CDR3 DNA: TGTGCCAGCGGGGACGGGGCCGGGGATGCGCAGTTT
V gene: TRBV19; J gene: TRBJ2-7; D gene: .; clone size: few; CDR3 protein: CASSIGPGLAEQYF; CDR3 DNA: TGTGCCAGTAGTATTGGCCCAGGTTTGGCCGAGCAGTACTTC
V gene: TRBV2; J gene: TRBJ2-2; D gene: .; clone size: .; CDR3 protein: CASRLVRGDVLF; CDR3 DNA: TGTGCCAGCAGGTTAGTACGCGGGGATGTGTTGTTT
V gene: TRBV12-3/TRBV12-4; J gene: TRBJ1-2; D gene: TRBD1; clone size: .; CDR3 protein: CASRQGQGSNYGYTF; CDR3 DNA: TGTGCCAGCAGACAGGGACAGGGCTCAAACTATGGCTACACCTTC
V gene: TRBV15; J gene: TRBJ1-2; D gene: .; clone size: few; CDR3 protein: CATSRDGVDYGYTF; CDR3 DNA: TGTGCCACCAGCAGAGATGGGGTAGACTATGGCTACACCTTC
V gene: TRBV9; J gene: TRBJ2-3; D gene: .; clone size: .; CDR3 protein: CASGDGGATQQFF; CDR3 DNA: TGTGCCAGCGGCGACGGGGGAGCAACGCAGCAGTTTTTT
V gene: TRBV6-5; J gene: TRBJ2-7; D gene: TRBD1; clone size: .; CDR3 protein: CASSYLGQGSYEQYF; CDR3 DNA: TGTGCCAGCAGTTACCTGGGACAGGGTTCCTACGAGCAGTACTTC